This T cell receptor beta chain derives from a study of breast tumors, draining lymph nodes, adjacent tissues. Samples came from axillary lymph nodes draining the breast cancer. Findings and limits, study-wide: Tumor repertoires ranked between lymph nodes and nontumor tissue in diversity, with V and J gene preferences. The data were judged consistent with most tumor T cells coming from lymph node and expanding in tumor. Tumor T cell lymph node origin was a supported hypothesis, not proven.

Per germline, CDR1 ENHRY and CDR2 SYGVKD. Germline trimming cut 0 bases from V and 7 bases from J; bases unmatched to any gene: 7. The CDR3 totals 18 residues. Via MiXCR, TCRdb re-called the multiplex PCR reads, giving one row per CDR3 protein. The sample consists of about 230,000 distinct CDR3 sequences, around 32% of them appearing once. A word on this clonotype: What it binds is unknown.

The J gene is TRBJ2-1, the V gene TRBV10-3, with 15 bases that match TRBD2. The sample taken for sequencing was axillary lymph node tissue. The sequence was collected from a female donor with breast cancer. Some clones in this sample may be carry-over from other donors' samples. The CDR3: CAISESNGLAGGPNEQFF. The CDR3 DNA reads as TGTGCCATCAGTGAGTCGAATGGACTAGCGGGAGGGCCTAATGAGCAGTTCTTC.